Shown below are 10 T cell receptor beta chains from a single sample sequenced in a study of identical twins. TCRdb reprocessed the 5' RACE reads via MiXCR and lists one record per CDR3 protein. The table has 200,000 to 250,000 distinct CDR3 sequences, roughly 7% seen once. The same data also went into a second study, on yellow fever vaccine responses in identical twins.

Sequences were obtained from memory (CD45RO+) T cells sorted from blood. Receptor source: a young woman in good health.

In its sample, this clonotype was seen many times. The rearrangement links TRBV7-9 to TRBJ2-7, with TRBD1 identical over 9 bases. The germline V gene has CDR1 SEHNR and CDR2 FQNEAQ (reference sequence). This CDR3 has 15 amino acids. Trimming cost V 4 bases and J 0 bases; bases outside gene matches: 4. Written as DNA, the CDR3 is TGTGCCAGCAGCTCCCCGGACAGGGGCTCCTACGAGCAGTACTTC. Protein: CASSSPDRGSYEQYF. Together with reference TRBV7-9 and TRBJ2-7, the CDR3 gives the full variable domain: DTGVSQNPRHKITKRGQNVTFRCDPISEHNRLYWYRQTLGQGPEFLTYFQNEAQLEKSRLLSDRFSAERPKGSFSTLEIQRTEQGDSAMYLCASSSPDRGSYEQYFGPGTRLTVT.

This clonotype showed up just a few times. The CDR3 nucleotides are TGTGCCAGCAGTTTAGCGGGAGGGGTTGTGAATGAGCAGTTCTTC. This codes for CASSLAGGVVNEQFF. The chain recombines TRBV6-5 with TRBJ2-1; 11 bases are shared with TRBD2. V lost 4 bases and J lost 7; bases outside the gene matches: 6. The CDR3 runs to 15 residues. In germline, CDR1 is MNHEY, CDR2 SVGAGI.

There are a few counts of this clonotype. This sequence joins TRBV20-1 and TRBJ2-1, with 8 nucleotides matching TRBD2. The J segment lost 6 bases and the V segment lost 2 bases, leaving 6 bases of the junction unmatched. This CDR3 has 14 amino acids. Per germline, CDR1 DFQATT and CDR2 SNEGSKA (reference sequence). Here the CDR3 DNA reads TGCAGTGCTAGACCCAGCGGGGGCTTCAATGAGCAGTTCTTC. Translation: CSARPSGGFNEQFF.

This clonotype was counted ten times or more. The V call is TRBV2, the J call TRBJ2-7, with 8 bases that match TRBD2. The CDR3 sequence is 15 residues long. J gave up 4 bases and V 5 bases, and 10 bases lay outside the gene matches. Germline CDR1 is SNHLY and CDR2 is FYNNEI. The CDR3 is CASSREAGDRYEQYF. For the CDR3, the DNA is TGTGCCAGCAGTAGAGAAGCGGGAGATAGATACGAGCAGTACTTC. The variable domain in full, with the rest retrieved from reference TRBV2 and TRBJ2-7, is EPEVTQTPSHQVTQMGQEVILRCVPISNHLYFYWYRQILGQKVEFLVSFYNNEISEKSEIFDDQFSVERPDGSNFTLKIRSTKLEDSAMYFCASSREAGDRYEQYFGPGTRLTVT.

This clonotype was seen only a few times. J is TRBJ2-6 and V is TRBV2; TRBD1 aligns across 10 bases. The junction had 6 bases not matched to a gene; V was cut back by 6 bases and J by 1 base. The CDR3 is 17 amino acids. Germline V CDR1 and CDR2: SNHLY, FYNNEI. The CDR3 DNA is TGTGCCAGCAGCCGGGACAGGGGATTTTCTGGGGCCAACGTCCTGACTTTC. This sequence encodes CASSRDRGFSGANVLTF.

This clonotype has a count of ten or more. This rearrangement joins TRBV12-3 or TRBV12-4 to TRBJ1-5; 7 bases are a match to TRBD1. V shed 5 bases, J shed 2 bases, and the junction held 0 bases outside the gene matches. The CDR3 is made up of 13 amino acids. The DNA of the CDR3 is TGTGCCAGCAGTACAGGGGGCAATCAGCCCCAGCATTTT. It yields the protein CASSTGGNQPQHF.

The table lists this clonotype with a few counts. V is TRBV2 and J is TRBJ2-5; tentatively, D is TRBD1 or TRBD2 (6 bases each). Germline CDR1 SNHLY, CDR2 FYNNEI. This CDR3 contains 14 residues. V was cut by 2 bases and J by 5 bases, with 12 bases left in between. The CDR3 sequence is CASSEWVGGETQYF. CDR3 DNA sequence: TGTGCCAGCAGTGAATGGGTAGGGGGGGAGACCCAGTACTTC.

The rearrangement uses TRBV7-8 and TRBJ2-1, with 9 positions matching TRBD2. Per the germline V gene, CDR1 is SGHVS and CDR2 is FQNEAQ. V dropped 5 bases and J dropped 8; count of bases not matched to a gene: 16. This CDR3 contains 17 residues. The CDR3 DNA follows: TGTGCCAGCAGCCCTAGTTGGGGCGGGAGGGCCTTTGATGAGCAGTTCTTC. Protein product: CASSPSWGGRAFDEQFF. Using reference TRBV7-8 and TRBJ2-1 for the parts outside the CDR3, the full variable domain is GAGVSQSPRYKVAKRGQDVALRCDPISGHVSLFWYQQALGQGPEFLTYFQNEAQLDKSGLPSDRFFAERPEGSVSTLKIQRTQQEDSAVYLCASSPSWGGRAFDEQFFGPGTRLTVL.

The V and J genes are TRBV18 and TRBJ2-6; 13 positions agree with TRBD2. V shed 4 bases, J shed 2 bases, and the junction held 2 bases outside the gene matches. This CDR3 contains 17 residues. Germline V CDR1 and CDR2: KGHSH, LQKENI. The CDR3 bases are TGTGCCAGCTCACGGACTAGCGGGAGCGCTGGGGCCAACGTCCTGACTTTC. Residues: CASSRTSGSAGANVLTF.

A few counts support this clonotype. This chain links TRBV9 with TRBJ2-5; 7 bases align to TRBD1. This CDR3 spans 14 amino acids. V lost 4 bases and J lost 3; bases outside the gene matches: 6. CDR1 and CDR2 from the germline V gene are SGDLS and YYNGEE. The CDR3 sequence is CASSSGQPKETQYF. The CDR3 nucleotides read TGTGCCAGCAGCTCGGGACAGCCAAAAGAGACCCAGTACTTC.